Listed below are T cell receptor beta chains from one sample, sequenced in a study of T cells in Graves' hyperthyroidism and ophthalmopathy. TCRdb ran MiXCR on the multiplex PCR reads and lists one entry per CDR3 protein. This table has roughly 500,000 distinct CDR3 sequences, over 35% appearing once. The sample comprised peripheral blood or thyroid tissue (not recorded which). Receptors were obtained from an adult woman with Graves' disease, either hyperthyroidism or ophthalmopathy (not recorded which). The CDR3 runs from the conserved cysteine through the conserved F or W.

v_call: TRBV7-9
cdr3_aa: CASQLGTDNSPLHF

v_call: TRBV20-1
cdr3_aa: CSARHDRGNQETQYF

v_call: TRBV19
cdr3_aa: CASSQTGVYEQYF

v_call: TRBV19
cdr3_aa: CASTSRGTSGSQETQYF

v_call: TRBV11-2
cdr3_aa: CASSHGSLGDVEQFF

v_call: TRBV29-1
cdr3_aa: CSACKLPITEAFF

v_call: TRBV29-1
cdr3_aa: CSVGGSGRAPSVDTQYF

v_call: TRBV2
cdr3_aa: CASSRTGWAEKLFF

v_call: TRBV29-1
cdr3_aa: CSADDGWETQYF

v_call: TRBV10-2
cdr3_aa: CAISVDRVSVYEQYF

v_call: TRBV20-1
cdr3_aa: CSASVAFPYEQYF

v_call: TRBV2
cdr3_aa: CASTGAYEQYF

v_call: TRBV29-1
cdr3_aa: CSVEGQSYGYTF

v_call: TRBV24-1
cdr3_aa: CATSDARQGGRETQYF

v_call: TRBV20-1
cdr3_aa: CSARVVNQPQHF

v_call: TRBV5-1
cdr3_aa: CASSLLRPGELFF

v_call: TRBV14
cdr3_aa: CASSTAGGRILAGELFF

v_call: TRBV4-1
cdr3_aa: CASSQGYQGTGGYTF